Sequencing of this T cell receptor (beta chain) was carried out in a study of T cells in Graves' hyperthyroidism and ophthalmopathy. The CDR3 spans 13 residues. CDR1 is LNHDA, CDR2 SQIVND, per germline (reference sequence). The ends were cut back, 8 bases at V and 3 bases at J, with 13 bases in the middle. In regard to this clonotype: Its antigen is as yet unknown.

Study-wide points: A model built on 13 V-J features separated ophthalmopathy from stable hyperthyroidism. Most thyroid-expanded clonotypes above 0.001 were also found in blood.

The TCR beta CDR3 regions underwent amplification using RNA transcripts as the source. The HTBI set primed first-round TCR CDR3 RT-PCR. TCRdb re-called the multiplex PCR reads through MiXCR, storing one row per CDR3 protein. The table includes approximately 530,000 distinct CDR3 sequences, just under 20% detected once. This TCR derives from a man aged 40-50 years with Graves' ophthalmopathy. The material sequenced was blood. This sequence joins TRBV19 and TRBJ2-5; either TRBD1 or TRBD2 may fit D (7 bases each). CDR3 region: CASGRDREETQYF. The CDR3 DNA reads as TGTGCCAGTGGGAGGGACAGAGAAGAGACCCAGTACTTC.